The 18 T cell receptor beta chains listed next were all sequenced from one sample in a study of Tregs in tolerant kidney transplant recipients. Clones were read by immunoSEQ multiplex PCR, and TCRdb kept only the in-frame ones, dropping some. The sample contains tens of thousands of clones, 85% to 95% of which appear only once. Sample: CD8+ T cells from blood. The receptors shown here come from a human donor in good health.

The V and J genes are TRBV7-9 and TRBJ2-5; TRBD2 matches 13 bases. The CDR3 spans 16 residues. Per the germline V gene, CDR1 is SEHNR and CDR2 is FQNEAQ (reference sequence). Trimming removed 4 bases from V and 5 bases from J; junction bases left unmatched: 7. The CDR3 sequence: CASSSRTSGRRETQYF. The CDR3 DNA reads TGTGCCAGCAGCTCCCGGACTAGCGGGAGACGGGAGACCCAGTACTTC.

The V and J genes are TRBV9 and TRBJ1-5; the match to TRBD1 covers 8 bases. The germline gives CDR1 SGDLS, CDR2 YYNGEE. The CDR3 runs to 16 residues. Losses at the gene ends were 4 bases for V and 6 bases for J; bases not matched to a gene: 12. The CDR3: CASSPEGQGFPQPQHF. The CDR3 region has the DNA TGTGCCAGCAGCCCAGAAGGACAGGGTTTCCCTCAGCCCCAGCATTTT.

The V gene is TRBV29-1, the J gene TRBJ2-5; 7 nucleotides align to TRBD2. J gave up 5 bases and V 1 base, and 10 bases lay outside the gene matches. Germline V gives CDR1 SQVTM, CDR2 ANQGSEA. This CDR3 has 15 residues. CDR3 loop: CSVEGVGLGGETQYF. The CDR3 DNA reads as TGCAGCGTTGAAGGTGTAGGACTAGGAGGGGAGACCCAGTACTTC.

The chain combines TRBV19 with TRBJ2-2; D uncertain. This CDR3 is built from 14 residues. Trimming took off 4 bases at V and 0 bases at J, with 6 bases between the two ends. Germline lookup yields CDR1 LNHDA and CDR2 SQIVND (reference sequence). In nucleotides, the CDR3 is TGTGCCAGTAGTACCTATTCGAACACCGGGGAGCTGTTTTTT. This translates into CASSTYSNTGELFF.

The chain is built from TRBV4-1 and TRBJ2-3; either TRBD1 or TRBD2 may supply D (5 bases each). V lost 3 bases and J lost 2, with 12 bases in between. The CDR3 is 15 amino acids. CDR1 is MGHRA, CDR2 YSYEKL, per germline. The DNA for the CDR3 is TGCGCCAGCAGCCAGCCGGGACCCCACACAGATACGCAGTATTTT. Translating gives CASSQPGPHTDTQYF.

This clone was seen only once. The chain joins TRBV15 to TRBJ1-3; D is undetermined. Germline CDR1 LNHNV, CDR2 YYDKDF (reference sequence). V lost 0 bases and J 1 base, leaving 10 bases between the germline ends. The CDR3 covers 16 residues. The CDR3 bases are TGTGCCACCAGCAGAGATAGGGCTTCTTCTGGAAACACCATATATTTT. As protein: CATSRDRASSGNTIYF.

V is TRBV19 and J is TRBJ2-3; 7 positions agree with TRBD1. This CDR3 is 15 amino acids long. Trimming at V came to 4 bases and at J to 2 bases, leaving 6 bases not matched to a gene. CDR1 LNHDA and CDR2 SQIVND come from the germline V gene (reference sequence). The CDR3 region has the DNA TGTGCCAGTAGTAGGATCGGACAGGTCACAGATACGCAGTATTTT. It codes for CASSRIGQVTDTQYF.

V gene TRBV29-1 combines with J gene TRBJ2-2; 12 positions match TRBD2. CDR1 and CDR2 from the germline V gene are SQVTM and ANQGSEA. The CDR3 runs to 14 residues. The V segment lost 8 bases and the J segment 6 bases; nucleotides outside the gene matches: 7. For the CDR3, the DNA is TGCAGCTCGACTAGCGGGAGTGTGCCCGGGGAGCTGTTTTTT. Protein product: CSSTSGSVPGELFF.

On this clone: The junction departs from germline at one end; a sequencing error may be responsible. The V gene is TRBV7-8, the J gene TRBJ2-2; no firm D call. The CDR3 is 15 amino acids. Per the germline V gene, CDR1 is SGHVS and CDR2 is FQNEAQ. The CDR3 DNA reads TGTGCCAGCAGCTTCCAAAGCGCGCCCACCTGGGAGCTGTTTTTT. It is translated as CASSFQSAPTWELFF.

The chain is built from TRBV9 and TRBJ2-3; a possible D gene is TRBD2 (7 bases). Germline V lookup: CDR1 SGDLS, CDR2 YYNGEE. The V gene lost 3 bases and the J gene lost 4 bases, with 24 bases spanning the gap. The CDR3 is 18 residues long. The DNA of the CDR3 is TGTGCCAGCAGCGCACCCCTGGGGGGGGCAGGGAGGGCAGATACGCAGTATTTT. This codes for CASSAPLGGAGRADTQYF.

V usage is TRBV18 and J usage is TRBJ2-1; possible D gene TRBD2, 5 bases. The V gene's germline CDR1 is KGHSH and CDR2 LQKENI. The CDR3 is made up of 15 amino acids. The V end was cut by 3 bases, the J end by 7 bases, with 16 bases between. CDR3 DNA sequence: TGTGCCAGCTCACCCCCGGGGTCCCCTGGAAATGAGCAGTTCTTC. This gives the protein CASSPPGSPGNEQFF. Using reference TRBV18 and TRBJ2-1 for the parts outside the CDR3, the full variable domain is NAGVMQNPRHLVRRRGQEARLRCSPMKGHSHVYWYRQLPEEGLKFMVYLQKENIIDESGMPKERFSAEFPKEGPSILRIQQVVRGDSAAYFCASSPPGSPGNEQFFGPGTRLTVL.

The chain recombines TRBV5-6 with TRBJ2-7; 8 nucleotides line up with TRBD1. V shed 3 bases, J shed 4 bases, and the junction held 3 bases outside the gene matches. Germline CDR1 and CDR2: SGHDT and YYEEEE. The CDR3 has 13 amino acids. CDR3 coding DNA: TGTGCCAGCAGCTATGACAGGGGTTACGAGCAGTACTTC. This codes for CASSYDRGYEQYF.

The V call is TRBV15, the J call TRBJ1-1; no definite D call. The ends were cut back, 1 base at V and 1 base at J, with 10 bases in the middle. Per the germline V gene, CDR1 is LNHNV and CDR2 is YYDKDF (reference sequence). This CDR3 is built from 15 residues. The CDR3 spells CATSRAAGRNTEAFF. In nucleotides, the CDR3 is TGTGCCACCAGCAGAGCGGCAGGCCGGAACACTGAAGCTTTCTTT.

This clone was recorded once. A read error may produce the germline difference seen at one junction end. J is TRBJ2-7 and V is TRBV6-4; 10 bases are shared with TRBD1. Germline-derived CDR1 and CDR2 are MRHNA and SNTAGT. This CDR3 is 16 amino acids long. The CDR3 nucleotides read TGTGCCAGCAGTTACTCCCGGGACAGGGGCCTTGGGGAGCAGTACTTC. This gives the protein CASSYSRDRGLGEQYF.

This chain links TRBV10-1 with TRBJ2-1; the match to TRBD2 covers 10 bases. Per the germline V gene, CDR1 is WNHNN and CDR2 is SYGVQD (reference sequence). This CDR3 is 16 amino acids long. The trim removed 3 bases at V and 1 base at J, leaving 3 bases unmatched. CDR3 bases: TGCGCCAGCAGTGAAATAGCGGGGGGTTCCTACAATGAGCAGTTCTTC. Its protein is CASSEIAGGSYNEQFF.

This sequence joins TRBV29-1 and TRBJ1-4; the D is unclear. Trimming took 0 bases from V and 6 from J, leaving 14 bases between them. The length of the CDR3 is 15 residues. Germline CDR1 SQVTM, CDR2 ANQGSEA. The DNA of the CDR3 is TGCAGCGTTGAAGATGCCCGAGGGCGGGATGAAAAACTGTTTTTT. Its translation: CSVEDARGRDEKLFF.

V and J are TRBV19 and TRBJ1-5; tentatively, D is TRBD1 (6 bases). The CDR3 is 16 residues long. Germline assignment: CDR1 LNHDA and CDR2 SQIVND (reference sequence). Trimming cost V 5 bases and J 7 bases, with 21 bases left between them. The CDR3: CASSPSVWGAQQPQHF. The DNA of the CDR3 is TGTGCCAGTAGTCCCTCGGTATGGGGGGCCCAGCAGCCCCAGCATTTT.

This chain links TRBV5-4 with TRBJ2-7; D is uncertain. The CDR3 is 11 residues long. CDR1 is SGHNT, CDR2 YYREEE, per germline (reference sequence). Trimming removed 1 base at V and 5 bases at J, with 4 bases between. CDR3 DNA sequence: TGTGCCAGCAGCTTGAGGGACGAGCAGTACTTC. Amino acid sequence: CASSLRDEQYF.